The 19 T cell receptor beta chains reported below all come from one sample, sequenced in a study of cytomegalovirus exposure and HLA in healthy donors. It was with 60 Vbeta and 13 Jbeta primers that the PCR ran. Profiled with immunoSEQ multiplex PCR; TCRdb holds only in-frame clones, not every one. This table has around 190,000 clones, around 79% appearing once. Sequencing was performed on PBMCs. These receptors were taken from a woman between 40 and 50 years old in good health and CMV-seronegative.

J is TRBJ2-1 and V is TRBV11-2; tentative D call: TRBD2 (5 bases). CDR1 is SGHAT, CDR2 FQNNGV, per germline. Between the trimmed V and J ends, which lost 2 bases and 4 bases, there was a span of 21 bases. The CDR3 contains 18 residues. CDR3 nucleotide sequence: TGTGCCAGCAGCTTAATCTGGGCTAGCTCAAAACCTTACAATGAGCAGTTCTTC. This codes for CASSLIWASSKPYNEQFF.

The chain carries TRBV5-1 and TRBJ2-5, with 10 bases that match TRBD1. The V gene end was trimmed by 0 bases and the J gene end by 5 bases; junction bases not matched to a gene: 7. Germline values: CDR1 SGHRS, CDR2 YFSETQ. The CDR3 runs 16 residues. The CDR3, as DNA: TGCGCCAGCAGCTTGGAGGGGGGGACAGGGGATGAGACCCAGTACTTC. It specifies CASSLEGGTGDETQYF. The full variable domain, completed using reference TRBV5-1 and TRBJ2-5, is KAGVTQTPRYLIKTRGQQVTLSCSPISGHRSVSWYQQTPGQGLQFLFEYFSETQRNKGNFPGRFSGRQFSNSRSEMNVSTLELGDSALYLCASSLEGGTGDETQYFGPGTRLLVL.

A few counts support this clone. The V and J genes are TRBV5-1 and TRBJ2-5, with 8 nucleotides matching TRBD1. V dropped 4 bases and J dropped 5; count of bases not matched to a gene: 10. Germline V gives CDR1 SGHRS, CDR2 YFSETQ. The length of the CDR3 is 15 residues. CDR3 amino acids: CASSLQTGAPETQYF. The CDR3 nucleotides are TGCGCCAGCAGCCTCCAGACAGGGGCCCCTGAGACCCAGTACTTC. The full variable domain, in which reference TRBV5-1 and TRBJ2-5 provide the parts outside the CDR3, is KAGVTQTPRYLIKTRGQQVTLSCSPISGHRSVSWYQQTPGQGLQFLFEYFSETQRNKGNFPGRFSGRQFSNSRSEMNVSTLELGDSALYLCASSLQTGAPETQYFGPGTRLLVL.

The chain links TRBV6-5 to TRBJ1-2, with 8 bases lining up with TRBD1. CDR3 length: 14 amino acids. The ends lost 0 bases at V and 6 bases at J; junction bases unmatched: 3. Germline V gene sequence: CDR1 MNHEY, CDR2 SVGAGI. In DNA, the CDR3 is TGTGCCAGCAGTTACTCCATACAGGGGGATGGCTACACCTTC. This encodes CASSYSIQGDGYTF.

The genes are TRBV9 and TRBJ2-5; 9 nucleotides match TRBD2. The CDR3 loop spans 15 amino acids. J was trimmed by 6 bases and V by 0 bases; bases with no gene match: 6. CDR1 and CDR2 (germline): SGDLS, YYNGEE. CDR3 loop: CASSVGGSGRQTQYF. CDR3 bases: TGTGCCAGCAGCGTAGGGGGTAGCGGGAGACAGACCCAGTACTTC.

This clone was counted between two and nine times. The chain recombines TRBV15 with TRBJ1-1, with TRBD1 matching 10 bases. The trim removed 6 bases at V and 7 bases at J, leaving 5 bases unmatched. Per the germline V gene, CDR1 is LNHNV and CDR2 is YYDKDF (reference sequence). This CDR3 has 13 amino acids. The CDR3 loop reads CATRRQGAGEAFF. The CDR3 nucleotides read TGTGCCACCAGAAGACAGGGGGCAGGTGAAGCTTTCTTT. The full variable domain, with the rest looked up from reference TRBV15 and TRBJ1-1, is DAMVIQNPRYQVTQFGKPVTLSCSQTLNHNVMYWYQQKSSQAPKLLFHYYDKDFNNEADTPDNFQSRRPNTSFCFLDIRSPGLGDTAMYLCATRRQGAGEAFFGQGTRLTVV.

V gene TRBV30 combines with J gene TRBJ2-2; D call uncertain. CDR3 length: 15 amino acids. Per germline, CDR1 GTSNPN and CDR2 SVGIG (reference sequence). With 0 bases removed from V and 3 bases from J, the gap between germline ends came to 11 bases. CDR3 coding DNA: TGTGCCTGGAGTGTAACCCCATCGGACACCGGGGAGCTGTTTTTT. Translating it yields CAWSVTPSDTGELFF.

V usage is TRBV28 and J usage is TRBJ1-1, with D unresolved. The CDR3 has 13 residues. Trimming pared 4 bases from V and 1 base from J, leaving 7 bases between. CDR1 and CDR2 (germline): MDHEN, SYDVKM. The CDR3 region is CASSSSGNTEAFF. Written as DNA, the CDR3 is TGTGCCAGCAGTTCTTCCGGGAACACTGAAGCTTTCTTT.

This chain links TRBV25-1 with TRBJ2-5; TRBD2 aligns across 15 bases. V dropped 3 bases and J dropped 1; count of bases not matched to a gene: 6. Germline V gene data show CDR1 as MGHDK and CDR2 as SYGVNS. This CDR3 comprises 18 residues. As DNA, the CDR3 is TGTGCCAGCAGTGAGACATCGGGACTAGCGGGGGGCCAAGAGACCCAGTACTTC. It translates to CASSETSGLAGGQETQYF.

The chain carries TRBV7-9 and TRBJ1-2; possible D gene TRBD1, 6 bases. Between the trimmed V and J ends, which lost 1 base and 4 bases, there was a span of 16 bases. Germline V gene sequence: CDR1 SEHNR, CDR2 FQNEAQ (reference sequence). The CDR3 sequence is 16 residues long. The CDR3 region is CASSLVLDSFIYGYTF. CDR3 nucleotide sequence: TGTGCCAGCAGCTTAGTTCTGGACAGTTTCATCTATGGCTACACCTTC.

The chain employs TRBV21-1 and TRBJ1-5. TRBV21-1 is described as a pseudogene. This CDR3 comprises 13 residues. CDR3 nucleotides: TGTGCCAGCAGCTCCTGTAGCAATCAGCCCCAGCATTTT. Translation gives CASSSCSNQPQHF.

The chain couples TRBV4-1 to TRBJ2-1, with a possible D match to TRBD2 (6 bases). This CDR3 spans 15 amino acids. Deletions cut 4 bases from V and 2 bases from J, with 12 bases between. Germline V gene sequence: CDR1 MGHRA, CDR2 YSYEKL. The CDR3 protein is CASSPGVGTYNEQFF. In DNA form, the CDR3 reads TGCGCCAGCAGCCCGGGGGTAGGCACCTACAATGAGCAGTTCTTC.

This sequence joins TRBV2 and TRBJ2-7; 9 bases map to TRBD1. J was trimmed by 5 bases and V by 6 bases; bases with no gene match: 5. CDR3 length: 13 amino acids. Germline CDR1 reads SNHLY; CDR2 reads FYNNEI. CDR3 amino acids: CASSRDRVDEQYF. The CDR3 DNA sequence: TGTGCCAGCAGCCGGGACAGGGTCGACGAGCAGTACTTC.

This chain links TRBV7-3 with TRBJ2-1; 7 bases agree with TRBD1. The CDR3 loop spans 16 amino acids. The germline gives CDR1 SGHTA, CDR2 FQGTGA. The ends lost 5 bases at V and 2 bases at J; junction bases unmatched: 9. This CDR3 is CASSPSRTGAYNEQFF. In nucleotides, the CDR3 is TGTGCCAGCAGCCCGTCTAGGACAGGAGCCTACAATGAGCAGTTCTTC.

The genes are TRBV9 and TRBJ2-5, with D perhaps TRBD2 (5 bases). There are 12 residues in the CDR3. V was clipped by 0 bases and J by 10 bases, with 10 bases between them. In germline, CDR1 is SGDLS, CDR2 YYNGEE. CDR3 protein: CASSVAEDDQYF. The CDR3 nucleotides read TGTGCCAGCAGCGTAGCGGAGGACGACCAGTACTTC.

The chain employs TRBV9 and TRBJ2-1, with 9 bases that match TRBD2. The CDR3 is 15 amino acids. Germline CDR1 is SGDLS and CDR2 is YYNGEE. Losses at the gene ends were 0 bases for V and 4 bases for J; bases not matched to a gene: 2. The CDR3 region has the DNA TGTGCCAGCAGCGTAGGACTAGCGGAATACAATGAGCAGTTCTTC. Its translation: CASSVGLAEYNEQFF.

This clone has only a few counts. The chain has TRBV5-6 and TRBJ1-1; D ambiguous. The length of the CDR3 is 12 residues. V lost 1 base and J 1 base, leaving 2 bases between the germline ends. Germline CDR1 and CDR2: SGHDT and YYEEEE. The CDR3: CASSLRNTEAFF. The DNA for the CDR3 is TGTGCCAGCAGCTTGCGGAACACTGAAGCTTTCTTT. The full variable domain, rest sourced from reference TRBV5-6 and TRBJ1-1, is DAGVTQSPTHLIKTRGQQVTLRCSPKSGHDTVSWYQQALGQGPQFIFQYYEEEERQRGNFPDRFSGHQFPNYSSELNVNALLLGDSALYLCASSLRNTEAFFGQGTRLTVV.

This clone was observed a handful of times. The rearrangement joins TRBV6-6 to TRBJ1-2; D remains unclear. V dropped 6 bases and J dropped 8 bases, with 25 bases sitting between them. Germline V gene data show CDR1 as MNHNY and CDR2 as SVGAGI (reference sequence). CDR3 length: 16 amino acids. Written as DNA, the CDR3 is TGTGCCAGCAGCATCCTCCCAGCAGGCGCCTCTGAGGGCTACACCTTC. Translating gives CASSILPAGASEGYTF.

This clone was detected a few times. The CDR3 DNA follows: TGTGCCAGCAGAGCACTACCATACTCCTACGAGCAGTACTTC. Protein sequence: CASRALPYSYEQYF. The chain combines TRBV2 with TRBJ2-7; D unresolved. The V end was cut by 6 bases, the J end by 0 bases, with 12 bases between. Germline V gene sequence: CDR1 SNHLY, CDR2 FYNNEI. This CDR3 contains 14 residues.